A single sample gave rise to the 19 T cell receptor beta chains below, sequenced in a study of naive and memory T cell subsets. Treatment reported: skin biopsy from PPD injection site in Mantoux-positive individual. TCR cDNA received a 3' ligated oligonucleotide that carried a UMI. The SP2 primer and nested alpha and beta constant region primers amplified ligated cDNA in four rounds. TCRdb processed the UMI-ligation and nested PCR reads anew with MiXCR; each CDR3 protein has one entry. The sample shows 35,000 to 40,000 distinct CDR3 sequences, about 10% of them seen only once. Here the sequenced sample was skin, taken from a tuberculin skin test site. These receptors originate from an adult in good health.

Many counts were recorded for this clonotype. This chain joins TRBV24-1 and TRBJ2-3, with 9 bases matching TRBD2. The germline CDR1 and CDR2 sequences are KGHDR and SFDVKD. Trimming at V came to 4 bases and at J to 3 bases, leaving 7 bases not matched to a gene. The CDR3 loop spans 16 amino acids. The CDR3 coding sequence is TGTGCCACCAGTGACGGGGCCCTAGCGGGGACAGATACGCAGTATTTT. Translating it yields CATSDGALAGTDTQYF.

This clonotype was seen at least ten times. V and J are TRBV10-3 and TRBJ1-2; TRBD1 matches at 7 bases. There are 15 residues in the CDR3. J was trimmed by 3 bases and V by 7 bases; bases with no gene match: 11. CDR1 ENHRY and CDR2 SYGVKD come from the germline V gene. The CDR3 DNA sequence: TGTGCCATCAAGGGAGGGGGCGTGCCTGACTATGGCTACACCTTC. Its translation: CAIKGGGVPDYGYTF.

This clonotype was recorded many times. This sequence joins TRBV3-1 and TRBJ2-7; the match to TRBD2 covers 8 bases. The J segment lost 1 base and the V segment lost 1 base, leaving 9 bases of the junction unmatched. The germline gives CDR1 LGHDT, CDR2 YNNKEL (reference sequence). The CDR3 is 17 amino acids. The CDR3, as DNA: TGTGCCAGCAGCCAAGCAGTGCGGCGGGAGGTTTCCTACGAGCAGTACTTC. This gives the protein CASSQAVRREVSYEQYF.

The chain recombines TRBV13 with TRBJ2-7, with 7 bases aligning to TRBD2. This CDR3 is built from 15 residues. The germline CDR1 and CDR2 sequences are PRHDT and FYEKMQ (reference sequence). V lost 5 bases and J lost 2; bases outside the gene matches: 9. The CDR3 nucleotides are TGTGCCAGCAGCAGTCCGGGACTAAGCGCCTACGAGCAGTACTTC. Translated, it gives CASSSPGLSAYEQYF.

This clonotype was seen a handful of times. The V and J genes are TRBV28 and TRBJ2-1, with D tentatively TRBD2 (5 bases). Germline-derived CDR1 and CDR2 are MDHEN and SYDVKM. CDR3 size: 16 residues. V was cut by 7 bases and J by 8 bases, with 24 bases left in between. The CDR3 DNA follows: TGTGCCAGCACCGCCGGCGGGCGCAACCATGGCGATGAGCAGTTCTTC. Residues: CASTAGGRNHGDEQFF.

This clonotype occurred once. The chain links TRBV20-1 to TRBJ2-7; 7 nucleotides agree with TRBD2. The V gene's germline CDR1 is DFQATT and CDR2 SNEGSKA (reference sequence). The J segment lost 5 bases and the V segment lost 1 base, leaving 2 bases of the junction unmatched. The CDR3 totals 12 residues. CDR3: CSARGLADEQYF. The CDR3 DNA reads as TGCAGTGCTAGAGGACTAGCTGACGAGCAGTACTTC.

This clonotype has more than one count but fewer than ten. The J gene is TRBJ2-5, the V gene TRBV20-1; TRBD2 matches 7 bases. This CDR3 region has 15 residues. Looked up from germline, CDR1 is DFQATT and CDR2 is SNEGSKA (reference sequence). The V segment lost 6 bases and the J segment 2 bases; nucleotides outside the gene matches: 12. As DNA, the CDR3 is TGCAGTGCCATGAAACCGGGACTACCACAAGAGACCCAGTACTTC. Translating it yields CSAMKPGLPQETQYF.

This clonotype showed up many times. This chain joins TRBV6-5 and TRBJ2-5, with 11 bases lining up with TRBD2. V shed 4 bases and J 0 bases; nucleotides not matched to a gene: 1. This CDR3 region has 15 residues. The V gene's germline CDR1 is MNHEY and CDR2 SVGAGI. CDR3 sequence reads: CASSWTSGYQETQYF. CDR3 DNA sequence: TGTGCCAGCAGTTGGACTAGCGGGTACCAAGAGACCCAGTACTTC.

The V and J genes are TRBV2 and TRBJ2-7; D is perhaps TRBD1 (5 bases). This CDR3 has 13 residues. From germline, CDR1 is SNHLY and CDR2 FYNNEI. V was cut by 6 bases and J by 3 bases, with 12 bases left in between. Here the CDR3 DNA reads TGTGCCAGCAGCCCCGACCAGGGCTACGAGCAGTACTTC. This codes for CASSPDQGYEQYF.

At least ten counts were recorded for this clonotype. The chain employs TRBV20-1 and TRBJ2-7; D might be TRBD2 (5 bases). This CDR3 is 15 amino acids long. The germline gives CDR1 DFQATT, CDR2 SNEGSKA (reference sequence). With 2 bases removed from V and 5 bases from J, the gap between germline ends came to 19 bases. CDR3 nucleotides: TGCAGTGCTAGATCAGCAGGAGGATCAGGTAACGAGCAGTACTTC. Protein product: CSARSAGGSGNEQYF.

This clonotype was recorded many times. This chain links TRBV27 with TRBJ1-1; weak D call: TRBD1 (6 bases). Germline assignment: CDR1 MNHEY and CDR2 SMNVEV (reference sequence). Deletions cut 5 bases from V and 2 bases from J, with 12 bases between. This CDR3 spans 14 amino acids. The CDR3 here is CASSNRDLNTEAFF. The CDR3 DNA reads TGTGCCAGCAGTAACAGGGATCTTAACACTGAAGCTTTCTTT.

This clonotype was observed a few times. The chain employs TRBV28 and TRBJ2-2; D not resolved. V lost 2 bases to trimming and J lost 1 base, with 5 bases between them. Germline CDR1 MDHEN, CDR2 SYDVKM. This CDR3 spans 14 amino acids. The CDR3 DNA is TGTGCCAGCAGTTTACCAGGGAACACCGGGGAGCTGTTTTTT. This sequence encodes CASSLPGNTGELFF. Using reference TRBV28 and TRBJ2-2 for the parts outside the CDR3, the full variable domain is DVKVTQSSRYLVKRTGEKVFLECVQDMDHENMFWYRQDPGLGLRLIYFSYDVKMKEKGDIPEGYSVSREKKERFSLILESASTNQTSMYLCASSLPGNTGELFFGEGSRLTVL.

This clonotype was recorded at least ten times. The rearrangement uses TRBV15 and TRBJ2-7; 9 nucleotides match TRBD1. The CDR3 covers 20 residues. The germline V gene has CDR1 LNHNV and CDR2 YYDKDF (reference sequence). V lost 1 base, J lost 0 bases, and 16 bases stayed unmatched. CDR3 loop: CATSRASRDRVYGPSYEQYF. The CDR3 DNA follows: TGTGCCACCAGCAGAGCCTCACGGGACAGGGTGTATGGTCCCTCCTACGAGCAGTACTTC.

The rearrangement uses TRBV14 and TRBJ2-1; a weak D match, TRBD2 (5 bases). Germline CDR1 and CDR2: SGHDN and FVKESK. The CDR3 consists of 18 residues. Deletions cut 1 base from V and 4 bases from J, with 20 bases between. The CDR3 coding sequence is TGTGCCAGCAGCCAAGCCGGGGTTCGCCCTTTCCAATACAATGAGCAGTTCTTC. Its translation is CASSQAGVRPFQYNEQFF.

The sample holds many counts of this clonotype. This chain connects TRBV27 to TRBJ1-5; D unclear. Germline V CDR1 and CDR2: MNHEY, SMNVEV (reference sequence). Trimming took off 8 bases at V and 3 bases at J, with 5 bases between the two ends. The CDR3 loop spans 11 amino acids. CDR3 DNA: TGTGCCAGCGGATACAATCAGCCCCAGCATTTT. This translates into CASGYNQPQHF.

This clonotype was picked up many times. This chain joins TRBV12-3 or TRBV12-4 and TRBJ1-1, with D perhaps matching TRBD1 (6 bases). Trimming removed 8 bases at V and 4 bases at J, with 17 bases between. The length of the CDR3 is 14 residues. CDR3 sequence: CASLGYRDGTEAFF. CDR3 DNA: TGTGCCAGCCTAGGGTACAGGGACGGCACTGAAGCTTTCTTT.

This clonotype showed up just a few times. The chain couples TRBV7-9 to TRBJ1-6, with D perhaps matching TRBD1 (6 bases). V was trimmed by 5 bases and J by 0 bases, leaving 11 bases between them. The CDR3 runs to 16 residues. Germline CDR1 reads SEHNR; CDR2 reads FQNEAQ (reference sequence). The CDR3 here is CASSAQGSSYNSPLHF. In DNA form, the CDR3 reads TGTGCCAGCAGCGCTCAGGGGAGCTCCTATAATTCACCCCTCCACTTT.

This clonotype was counted a few times. CDR3 in DNA: TGTGCCAGCAGCTTAGTGTCGGGGTTCGGCAATCAGCCCCAGCATTTT. Amino acid sequence: CASSLVSGFGNQPQHF. This chain links TRBV7-8 with TRBJ1-5; D not resolved. Germline V gene lookup returns CDR1 SGHVS and CDR2 FQNEAQ. Trimming cost V 1 base and J 2 bases, with 12 bases left between them. This CDR3 is 16 amino acids long.

By share, this clonotype ranks as medium-sized. The V and J genes are TRBV29-1 and TRBJ1-1; D is ambiguous. V shed 5 bases and J shed 2 bases, with 3 bases lying between them. The CDR3 spans 10 residues. Germline assignment: CDR1 SQVTM and CDR2 ANQGSEA. This CDR3 reads CSVLNTEAFF. In nucleotides, the CDR3 is TGCAGCGTTCTTAACACTGAAGCTTTCTTT.